These 9 T cell receptor beta chains were all obtained from the same sample, sequenced in a study of blood T cell repertoires in COVID-19. Only in-frame clones appear in the TCRdb table, and some are missing; sequencing was by immunoSEQ multiplex PCR. The sample shows over 250,000 clones, about four fifths of them seen only once. The sequencing sample was made of peripheral blood. Source of these receptors: a human donor with COVID-19, enrolled during active disease. The donor label of this sample is uncertain.

This clone was recorded only once. The chain recombines TRBV6-5 with TRBJ1-5, with TRBD1 matching 8 bases. The CDR3 extends over 15 amino acids. Trimming cost V 5 bases and J 2 bases; bases outside gene matches: 5. Germline assignment: CDR1 MNHEY and CDR2 SVGAGI. CDR3 loop: CASSPAGQGNQPQHF. The CDR3, as DNA: TGTGCCAGCAGTCCCGCGGGACAGGGCAATCAGCCCCAGCATTTT.

V gene TRBV7-2 combines with J gene TRBJ1-5, with D possibly TRBD1 on 5 matching bases. Trimming removed 1 base from V and 1 base from J, with 11 bases in between. There are 16 residues in the CDR3. Germline V gene sequence: CDR1 SGHTA, CDR2 FQGNSA. In nucleotides, the CDR3 is TGTGCCAGCAGCTTAGACGGGGGTTCAAGCAATCAGCCCCAGCATTTT. It codes for CASSLDGGSSNQPQHF.

This chain uses TRBV19 with TRBJ2-1, with D unresolved. Germline values: CDR1 LNHDA, CDR2 SQIVND (reference sequence). Trimming stripped 7 bases from V and 6 bases from J, with 13 bases between. The CDR3 loop spans 13 amino acids. In DNA form, the CDR3 reads TGTGCCAGTACCGTCCTAGGTTCCAATGAGCAGTTCTTC. Encoded protein: CASTVLGSNEQFF.

This clone is a singleton in its sample. The chain employs TRBV6-1 and TRBJ2-6; 10 bases agree with TRBD1. Germline loops: CDR1 MNHNS, CDR2 SASEGT. Trimming took 4 bases from V and 3 from J; bases not matched to a gene: 6. This CDR3 is built from 17 residues. This chain's CDR3 is CASSARTGGSGANVLTF. CDR3 nucleotide sequence: TGTGCCAGCAGTGCTCGGACAGGGGGAAGTGGGGCCAACGTCCTGACTTTC.

J is TRBJ2-7 and V is TRBV28; TRBD2 is a possible D gene (5 bases). With 5 bases removed from V and 5 bases from J, the gap between germline ends came to 19 bases. This CDR3 is 15 amino acids long. The germline CDR1 and CDR2 sequences are MDHEN and SYDVKM. The DNA for the CDR3 is TGTGCCAGCAGTCCGCCGACCCCTTTCGGGGACGAGCAGTACTTC. Translating it yields CASSPPTPFGDEQYF.

This chain connects TRBV4-2 to TRBJ1-1; 9 nucleotides match TRBD1. V gave up 1 base and J gave up 0 bases; unmatched junction bases: 6. Germline values: CDR1 LGHNA, CDR2 YNFKEQ. CDR3 length equals 17 residues. CDR3 sequence: CASSQVPGQGMNTEAFF. The CDR3 bases are TGTGCCAGCAGCCAAGTCCCGGGACAGGGAATGAACACTGAAGCTTTCTTT.

The CDR3 protein is CASSGRTSGYEQYF. The CDR3 nucleotides read TGTGCCAGCAGCGGACGGACTAGCGGCTACGAGCAGTACTTC. The J gene is TRBJ2-7, the V gene TRBV5-8; TRBD2 matches at 10 bases. J gave up 3 bases and V 4 bases, and 4 bases lay outside the gene matches. CDR3 size: 14 residues. The germline V gene has CDR1 SGHTS and CDR2 YDEGEE. Drawing the rest from reference TRBV5-8 and TRBJ2-7, the complete variable domain is EAGVTQSPTHLIKTRGQQATLRCSPISGHTSVYWYQQALGLGLQFLLWYDEGEERNRGNFPPRFSGRQFPNYSSELNVNALELEDSALYLCASSGRTSGYEQYFGPGTRLTVT.

The chain uses TRBV5-1 and TRBJ1-6; a possible D gene is TRBD1 (6 bases). The ends were cut back, 0 bases at V and 0 bases at J, with 13 bases in the middle. The CDR3 length is 18 residues. The germline CDR1 and CDR2 sequences are SGHRS and YFSETQ. The CDR3 reads CASSLGGHLSSYNSPLHF. CDR3 nucleotides: TGCGCCAGCAGCTTGGGGGGGCATTTGAGCTCCTATAATTCACCCCTCCACTTT.

This clone was picked up one time. The chain is built from TRBV3-1 (or the pseudogene TRBV3-2) and TRBJ2-7, with TRBD2 matching over 9 bases. The J segment lost 3 bases and the V segment lost 3 bases, leaving 3 bases of the junction unmatched. Germline CDR1 and CDR2: LGHDT and YNNKEL (reference sequence). CDR3 length: 14 residues. Here the CDR3 DNA reads TGTGCCAGCAGCCAGACTAGCGGAGTCTACGAGCAGTACTTC. Amino acids: CASSQTSGVYEQYF.